This TCR beta chain was recovered during a study of blood T cell repertoires in COVID-19. Repertoires were generated with immunoSEQ multiplex PCR, while TCRdb's copy carries only in-frame clones and drops some. The table shows around 130,000 clones, with 77% occurring only once. This TCR was recovered from a human donor in a cohort sampled during active COVID-19. The sample was peripheral blood.

The CDR3 loop reads CASSWTSGADTQYF. The CDR3, as DNA: TGCGCCAGCAGTTGGACTAGCGGAGCAGATACGCAGTATTTT. The gene calls are TRBV10-1 and TRBJ2-3; TRBD2 matches at 10 bases. The CDR3 is 14 amino acids. J lost 4 bases, V lost 5 bases, and 3 bases had no gene match. The germline V gene has CDR1 WNHNN and CDR2 SYGVQD (reference sequence).